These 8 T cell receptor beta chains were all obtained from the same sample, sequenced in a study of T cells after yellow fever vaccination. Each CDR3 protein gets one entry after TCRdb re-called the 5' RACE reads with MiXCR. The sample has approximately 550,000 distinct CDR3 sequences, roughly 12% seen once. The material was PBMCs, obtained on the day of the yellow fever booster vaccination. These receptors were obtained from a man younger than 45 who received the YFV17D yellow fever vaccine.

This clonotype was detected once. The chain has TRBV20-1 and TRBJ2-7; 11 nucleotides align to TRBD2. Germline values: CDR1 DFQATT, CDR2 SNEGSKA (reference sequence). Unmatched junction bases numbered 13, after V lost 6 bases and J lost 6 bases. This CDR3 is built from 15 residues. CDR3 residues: CSARALAGGVGEQYF. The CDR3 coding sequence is TGCAGTGCAAGGGCCTTAGCGGGAGGGGTCGGCGAGCAGTACTTC.

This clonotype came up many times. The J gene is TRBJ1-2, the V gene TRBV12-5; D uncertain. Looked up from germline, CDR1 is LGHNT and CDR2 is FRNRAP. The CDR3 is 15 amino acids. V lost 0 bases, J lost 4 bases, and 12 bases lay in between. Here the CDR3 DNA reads TGTGCTAGTGGTTTGGTATCGGGAGGGATCTATGGCTACACCTTC. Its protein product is CASGLVSGGIYGYTF.

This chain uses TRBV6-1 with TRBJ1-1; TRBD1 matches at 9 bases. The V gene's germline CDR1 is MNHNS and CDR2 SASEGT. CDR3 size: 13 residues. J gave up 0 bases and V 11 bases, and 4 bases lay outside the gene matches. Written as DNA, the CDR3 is TGTGCCGGGAGGACAGGGGTGAACACTGAAGCTTTCTTT. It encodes CAGRTGVNTEAFF.

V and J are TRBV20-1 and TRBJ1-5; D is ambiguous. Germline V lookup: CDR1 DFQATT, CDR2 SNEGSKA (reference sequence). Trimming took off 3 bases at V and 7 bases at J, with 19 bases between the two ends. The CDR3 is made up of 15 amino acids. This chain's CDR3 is CSASGGRVGRQPQHF. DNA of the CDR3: TGCAGTGCTAGCGGTGGGAGGGTTGGAAGACAGCCCCAGCATTTT.

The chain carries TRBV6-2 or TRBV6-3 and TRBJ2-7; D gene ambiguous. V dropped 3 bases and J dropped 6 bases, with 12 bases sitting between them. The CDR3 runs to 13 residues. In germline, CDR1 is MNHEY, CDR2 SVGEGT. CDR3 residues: CASSYSRVREQYF. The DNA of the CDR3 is TGTGCCAGCAGTTATTCTCGGGTCCGCGAGCAGTACTTC.

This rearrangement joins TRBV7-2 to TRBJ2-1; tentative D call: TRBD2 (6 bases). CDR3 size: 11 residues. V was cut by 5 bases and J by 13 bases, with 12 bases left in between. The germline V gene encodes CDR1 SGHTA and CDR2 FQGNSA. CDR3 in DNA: TGTGCCAGCAGCGACGGGGGAGGACAGTTCTTC. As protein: CASSDGGGQFF.

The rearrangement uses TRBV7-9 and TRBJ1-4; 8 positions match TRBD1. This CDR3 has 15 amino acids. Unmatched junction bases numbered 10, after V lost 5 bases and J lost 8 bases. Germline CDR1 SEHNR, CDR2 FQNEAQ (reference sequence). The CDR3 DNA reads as TGTGCCAGCAGCGGGCTGGGACAGGCGGGGGAAAAACTGTTTTTT. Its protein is CASSGLGQAGEKLFF.

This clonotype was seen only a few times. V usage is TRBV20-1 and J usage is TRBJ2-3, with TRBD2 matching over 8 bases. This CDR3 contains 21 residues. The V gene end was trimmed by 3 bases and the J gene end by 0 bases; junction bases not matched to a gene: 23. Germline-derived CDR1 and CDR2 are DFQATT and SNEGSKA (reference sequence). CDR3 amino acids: CSASGWLGSGSGLASTDTQYF. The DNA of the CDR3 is TGCAGTGCTAGCGGATGGCTAGGGAGCGGGAGTGGCTTGGCTAGCACAGATACGCAGTATTTT.